Below, 6 T cell receptor beta chains from the same sample are listed, as sequenced in a study of T cell clones after liver transplantation. Using immunoSEQ multiplex PCR, the repertoire was profiled, and TCRdb retains in-frame clones only, with some absent. Among more than 100,000 clones listed, about 88% were seen once. The specimen was CD4+ T cells from blood, collected approximately 43 months after liver transplant. These receptors were collected from a human patient who received a liver transplant. A share of the T cells may be of graft donor origin.

As regards this clone: Other DNA sequences in the same sample also yield this CDR3. This chain joins TRBV2 and TRBJ2-5, with D tentatively TRBD1 or TRBD2 (5 bases each). V lost 6 bases to trimming and J lost 2 bases, with 10 bases between them. This CDR3 region has 13 residues. Germline assignment: CDR1 SNHLY and CDR2 FYNNEI. Written as DNA, the CDR3 is TGTGCCAGCAGCCGTGGGGGTCAAGAGACCCAGTACTTC. Protein product: CASSRGGQETQYF. The variable domain in full, completed from reference TRBV2 and TRBJ2-5, reads EPEVTQTPSHQVTQMGQEVILRCVPISNHLYFYWYRQILGQKVEFLVSFYNNEISEKSEIFDDQFSVERPDGSNFTLKIRSTKLEDSAMYFCASSRGGQETQYFGPGTRLLVL.

The chain has TRBV14 and TRBJ1-3; no firm D call. The CDR3 extends over 17 amino acids. Trimming removed 0 bases at V and 4 bases at J, with 16 bases between. Germline-derived CDR1 and CDR2 are SGHDN and FVKESK. The DNA of the CDR3 is TGTGCCAGCAGCCAAGAGCCCCCCGAGAGTCTCGGAAACACCATATATTTT. Its protein product is CASSQEPPESLGNTIYF.

The chain uses TRBV6-5 and TRBJ2-2; 7 bases agree with TRBD2. This CDR3 contains 15 residues. Germline V gene data show CDR1 as MNHEY and CDR2 as SVGAGI. Trimming removed 4 bases from V and 6 bases from J; junction bases left unmatched: 8. CDR3 sequence: CASSLRGLGAGELFF. The CDR3 DNA reads TGTGCCAGCAGTTTGAGAGGACTAGGTGCCGGGGAGCTGTTTTTT.

V and J are TRBV9 and TRBJ1-2; 7 nucleotides agree with TRBD1. V trimming: 0 bases; J trimming: 4 bases; junction bases outside the gene matches: 6. The germline gives CDR1 SGDLS, CDR2 YYNGEE. This CDR3 has 15 amino acids. The chain's CDR3 is CASSVGRGRVYGYTF. The CDR3 DNA follows: TGTGCCAGCAGCGTAGGTAGGGGGCGCGTCTATGGCTACACCTTC. Using reference TRBV9 and TRBJ1-2 for the parts outside the CDR3, the full variable domain is DSGVTQTPKHLITATGQRVTLRCSPRSGDLSVYWYQQSLDQGLQFLIQYYNGEERAKGNILERFSAQQFPDLHSELNLSSLELGDSALYFCASSVGRGRVYGYTFGSGTRLTVV.

The chain couples TRBV7-8 to TRBJ1-5; TRBD1 matches at 7 bases. The CDR3 has 17 residues. Germline loops: CDR1 SGHVS, CDR2 FQNEAQ. V lost 5 bases and J lost 0; bases outside the gene matches: 10. The CDR3 sequence is CASSPGDRRRSNQPQHF. CDR3 nucleotides: TGTGCCAGCAGCCCAGGGGACAGACGTCGTAGCAATCAGCCCCAGCATTTT. Supplemented by reference TRBV7-8 and TRBJ1-5, the full variable domain reads GAGVSQSPRYKVAKRGQDVALRCDPISGHVSLFWYQQALGQGPEFLTYFQNEAQLDKSGLPSDRFFAERPEGSVSTLKIQRTQQEDSAVYLCASSPGDRRRSNQPQHFGDGTRLSIL.

The V gene is TRBV29-1, the J gene TRBJ1-3; D remains ambiguous. Trimming took 3 bases from V and 0 from J, leaving 12 bases between them. The V gene's germline CDR1 is SQVTM and CDR2 ANQGSEA. The CDR3 runs to 15 residues. In DNA, the CDR3 is TGCAGCGTTGAGTCCCGAGGGAACTCTGGAAACACCATATATTTT. Encoded protein: CSVESRGNSGNTIYF. Variable domain in full (rest from reference TRBV29-1 and TRBJ1-3): SAVISQKPSRDICQRGTSLTIQCQVDSQVTMMFWYRQQPGQSLTLIATANQGSEATYESGFVIDKFPISRPNLTFSTLTVSNMSPEDSSIYLCSVESRGNSGNTIYFGEGSWLTVV.